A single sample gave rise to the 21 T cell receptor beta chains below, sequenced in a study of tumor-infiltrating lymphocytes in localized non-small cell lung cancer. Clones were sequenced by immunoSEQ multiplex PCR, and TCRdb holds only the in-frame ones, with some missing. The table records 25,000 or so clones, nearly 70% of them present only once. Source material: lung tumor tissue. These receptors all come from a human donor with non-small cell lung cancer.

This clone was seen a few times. The CDR3 DNA reads TGTGCCAGCAGCTCCGGACAGGGGAATGGTAACACAGATACGCAGTATTTT. As protein: CASSSGQGNGNTDTQYF. The rearrangement links TRBV7-9 to TRBJ2-3; 9 bases are shared with TRBD1. Germline assignment: CDR1 SEHNR and CDR2 FQNEAQ (reference sequence). V was pared by 4 bases and J by 2 bases, with 10 bases of the junction left unmatched. The CDR3 is 17 amino acids. Complete variable domain (other parts from reference TRBV7-9 and TRBJ2-3): DTGVSQNPRHKITKRGQNVTFRCDPISEHNRLYWYRQTLGQGPEFLTYFQNEAQLEKSRLLSDRFSAERPKGSFSTLEIQRTEQGDSAMYLCASSSGQGNGNTDTQYFGPGTRLTVL.

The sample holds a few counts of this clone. The CDR3 DNA follows: TGCGCCAGCAGCTTGAGGAACGGCGCGGCCCTCTCCTACGAGCAGTACTTC. Protein: CASSLRNGAALSYEQYF. The V and J genes are TRBV5-1 and TRBJ2-7, with D uncertain. Germline V lookup: CDR1 SGHRS, CDR2 YFSETQ. The CDR3 is made up of 17 amino acids. The V gene lost 1 base and the J gene lost 0 bases, with 17 bases spanning the gap. The variable domain in full, completed from reference TRBV5-1 and TRBJ2-7, reads KAGVTQTPRYLIKTRGQQVTLSCSPISGHRSVSWYQQTPGQGLQFLFEYFSETQRNKGNFPGRFSGRQFSNSRSEMNVSTLELGDSALYLCASSLRNGAALSYEQYFGPGTRLTVT.

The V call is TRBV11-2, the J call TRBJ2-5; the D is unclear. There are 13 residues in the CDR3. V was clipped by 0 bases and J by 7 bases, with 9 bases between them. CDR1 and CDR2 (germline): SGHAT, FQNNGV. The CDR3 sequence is CASSLEVAATQYF. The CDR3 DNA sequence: TGTGCCAGCAGCTTAGAGGTGGCAGCGACCCAGTACTTC.

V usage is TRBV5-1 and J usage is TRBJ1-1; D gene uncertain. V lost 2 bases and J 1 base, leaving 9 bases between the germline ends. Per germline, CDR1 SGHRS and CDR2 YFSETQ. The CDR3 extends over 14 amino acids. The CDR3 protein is CASSLTRQNTEAFF. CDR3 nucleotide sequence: TGCGCCAGCAGCTTAACCCGGCAGAACACTGAAGCTTTCTTT.

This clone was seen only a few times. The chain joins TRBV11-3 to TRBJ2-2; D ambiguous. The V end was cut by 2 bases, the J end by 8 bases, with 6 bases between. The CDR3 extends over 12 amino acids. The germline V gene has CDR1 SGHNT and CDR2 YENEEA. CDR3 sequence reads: CASSLSRGELFF. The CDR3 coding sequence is TGTGCCAGCAGCTTATCAAGGGGGGAGCTGTTTTTT.

CDR3 nucleotide sequence: TGTGCCAGCAGCACCGTAGCGGGAGCGGGCATTCAGTACTTC. As protein: CASSTVAGAGIQYF. J is TRBJ2-4 and V is TRBV11-2, with TRBD2 identical over 9 bases. The ends lost 5 bases at V and 9 bases at J; junction bases unmatched: 8. CDR1 is SGHAT, CDR2 FQNNGV, per germline. CDR3 length equals 14 residues.

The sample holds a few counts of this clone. The DNA of the CDR3 is TGTGCCATCAGTGAAGGACAGCAAAGCAATCAGCCCCAGCATTTT. Its protein is CAISEGQQSNQPQHF. J is TRBJ1-5 and V is TRBV10-3; a possible D gene is TRBD1 (6 bases). CDR1 ENHRY and CDR2 SYGVKD come from the germline V gene. This CDR3 contains 15 residues. V lost 3 bases to trimming and J lost 1 base, with 10 bases between them.

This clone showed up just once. In DNA form, the CDR3 reads TGCAGCGCCGGGAGGAGCACAGATACGCAGTATTTT. Amino acids: CSAGRSTDTQYF. V is TRBV29-1 and J is TRBJ2-3; 7 nucleotides line up with TRBD2. CDR3 length: 12 amino acids. CDR1 is SQVTM, CDR2 ANQGSEA, per germline. With V trimmed by 7 bases and J by 0 bases, 1 base remained unmatched.

The CDR3 reads CASSLVVQENTEAFF. The CDR3 DNA is TGCGCCAGCAGTCTAGTCGTACAGGAAAACACTGAAGCTTTCTTT. This sequence joins TRBV4-1 and TRBJ1-1; perhaps TRBD1 as D (5 bases). Deletions cut 6 bases from V and 2 bases from J, with 16 bases between. The V gene's germline CDR1 is MGHRA and CDR2 YSYEKL. The CDR3 consists of 15 residues.

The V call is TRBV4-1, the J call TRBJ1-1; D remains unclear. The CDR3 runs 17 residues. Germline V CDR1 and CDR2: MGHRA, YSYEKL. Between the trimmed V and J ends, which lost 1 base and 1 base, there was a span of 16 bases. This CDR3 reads CASSQGDSGRQNTEAFF. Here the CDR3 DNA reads TGCGCCAGCAGCCAAGGAGATAGCGGACGGCAGAACACTGAAGCTTTCTTT.

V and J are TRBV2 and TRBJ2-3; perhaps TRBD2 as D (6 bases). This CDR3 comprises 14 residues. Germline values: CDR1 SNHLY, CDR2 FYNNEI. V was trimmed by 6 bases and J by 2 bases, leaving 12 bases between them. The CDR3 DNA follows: TGTGCCAGCAGGGAGGGGCGGTTCACAGATACGCAGTATTTT. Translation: CASREGRFTDTQYF.

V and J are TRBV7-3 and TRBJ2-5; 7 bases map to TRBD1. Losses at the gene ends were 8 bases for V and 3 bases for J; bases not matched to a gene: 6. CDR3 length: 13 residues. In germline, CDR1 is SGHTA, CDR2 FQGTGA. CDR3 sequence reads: CASSPGGEETQYF. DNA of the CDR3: TGTGCCAGCTCTCCAGGGGGAGAAGAGACCCAGTACTTC.

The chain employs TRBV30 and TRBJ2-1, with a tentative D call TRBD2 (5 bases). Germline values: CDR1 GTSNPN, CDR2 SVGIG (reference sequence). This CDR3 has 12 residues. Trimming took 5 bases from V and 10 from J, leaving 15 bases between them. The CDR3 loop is CAWGLAQLEQFF. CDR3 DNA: TGTGCCTGGGGTCTAGCCCAGCTAGAGCAGTTCTTC. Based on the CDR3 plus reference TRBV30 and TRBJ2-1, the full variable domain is SQTIHQWPATLVQPVGSPLSLECTVEGTSNPNLYWYRQAAGRGLQLLFYSVGIGQISSEVPQNLSASRPQDRQFILSSKKLLLSDSGFYLCAWGLAQLEQFFGPGTRLTVL.

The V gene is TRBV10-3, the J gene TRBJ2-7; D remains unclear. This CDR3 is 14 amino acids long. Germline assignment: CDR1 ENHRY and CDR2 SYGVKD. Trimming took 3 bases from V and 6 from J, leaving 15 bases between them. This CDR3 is CAISETDPRSEQYF. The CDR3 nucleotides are TGTGCCATCAGTGAAACGGATCCTAGGTCCGAGCAGTACTTC.

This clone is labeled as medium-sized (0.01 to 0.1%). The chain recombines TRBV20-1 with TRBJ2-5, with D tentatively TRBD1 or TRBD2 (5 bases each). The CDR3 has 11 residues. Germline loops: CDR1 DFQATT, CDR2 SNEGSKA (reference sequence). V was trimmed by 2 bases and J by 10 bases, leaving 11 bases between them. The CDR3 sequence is CSARLDSGQYF. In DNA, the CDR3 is TGCAGTGCTAGACTTGACAGCGGCCAGTACTTC.

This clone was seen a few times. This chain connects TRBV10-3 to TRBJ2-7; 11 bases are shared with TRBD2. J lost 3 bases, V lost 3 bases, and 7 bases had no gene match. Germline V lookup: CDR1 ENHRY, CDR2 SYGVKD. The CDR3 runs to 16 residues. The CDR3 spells CAISDRNSGRDYEQYF. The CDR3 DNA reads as TGTGCCATCAGTGATAGGAATAGCGGGAGGGACTACGAGCAGTACTTC.

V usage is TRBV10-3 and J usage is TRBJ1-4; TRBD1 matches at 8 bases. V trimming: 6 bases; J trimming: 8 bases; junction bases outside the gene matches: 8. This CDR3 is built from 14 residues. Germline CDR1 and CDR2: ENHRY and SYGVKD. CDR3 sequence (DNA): TGTGCCATCAGCCAGGGACAGGACAGCGAAAAACTGTTTTTT. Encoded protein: CAISQGQDSEKLFF.

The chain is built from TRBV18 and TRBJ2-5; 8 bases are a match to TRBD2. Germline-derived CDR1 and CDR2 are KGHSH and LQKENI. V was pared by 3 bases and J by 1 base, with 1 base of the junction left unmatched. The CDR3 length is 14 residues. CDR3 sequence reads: CASSPTSAQETQYF. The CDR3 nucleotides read TGTGCCAGCTCACCGACTAGCGCCCAAGAGACCCAGTACTTC.

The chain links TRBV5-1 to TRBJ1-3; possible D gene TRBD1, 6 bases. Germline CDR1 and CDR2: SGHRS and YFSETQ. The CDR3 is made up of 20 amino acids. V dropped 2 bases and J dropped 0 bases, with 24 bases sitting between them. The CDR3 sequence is CASSFRAYLQGTDSGNTIYF. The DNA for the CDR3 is TGCGCCAGCAGCTTCCGAGCCTACTTACAGGGTACCGACTCTGGAAACACCATATATTTT.

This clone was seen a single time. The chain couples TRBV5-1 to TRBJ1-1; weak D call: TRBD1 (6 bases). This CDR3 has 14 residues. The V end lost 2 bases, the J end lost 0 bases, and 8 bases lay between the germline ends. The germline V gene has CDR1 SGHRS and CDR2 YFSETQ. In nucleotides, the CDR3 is TGCGCCAGCAGCTTAGGGGGGCTGAACACTGAAGCTTTCTTT. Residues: CASSLGGLNTEAFF.

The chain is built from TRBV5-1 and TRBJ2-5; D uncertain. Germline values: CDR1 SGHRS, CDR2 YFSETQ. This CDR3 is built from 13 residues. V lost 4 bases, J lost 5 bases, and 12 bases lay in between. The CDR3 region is CASSPASSETQYF. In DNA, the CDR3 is TGCGCCAGCAGCCCGGCCTCGTCGGAGACCCAGTACTTC. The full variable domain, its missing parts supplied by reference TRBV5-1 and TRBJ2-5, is KAGVTQTPRYLIKTRGQQVTLSCSPISGHRSVSWYQQTPGQGLQFLFEYFSETQRNKGNFPGRFSGRQFSNSRSEMNVSTLELGDSALYLCASSPASSETQYFGPGTRLLVL.